This T cell receptor beta chain was documented in a study of neoadjuvant anti-PD-1 for oral cavity cancer. Overall study: Patients mostly received three to four biweekly nivolumab doses at 3 mg/kg before surgery.

Time point noted: after neoadjuvant nivolumab, at surgical resection. A word on this clone: Antigen: not known.

Deletions cut 1 base from V and 7 bases from J, with 14 bases between. CDR1 is SGHRS, CDR2 YFSETQ, per germline. This CDR3 has 14 residues. Assay: immunoSEQ multiplex PCR; the TCRdb copy retains only in-frame clones and omits some. Among approximately 23,000 clones listed, more than 40% were seen once. Study-level results: Pretreatment Treg/Th17 ratio correlated inversely with post-treatment tumor clonality. Larger post-treatment preexisting tumor clones tracked with greater tumor shrinkage. Only a few patients per response group were TCR-analyzed; validation needed.

The starting material was tumor tissue, obtained after nivolumab (anti-PD-1) treatment. The rearrangement joins TRBV5-1 to TRBJ1-1; D ambiguous. This TCR derives from a person between 35 and 79 years old with oral cavity squamous cell carcinoma. DNA for the CDR3: TGCGCCAGCAGCTTGTCCTTAAGCGTGAATGAAGCTTTCTTT. Amino acid sequence: CASSLSLSVNEAFF.